Shown below are 13 T cell receptor beta chains from a single sample sequenced in a study of T cells in Graves' hyperthyroidism and ophthalmopathy. The CDR3 regions of TCR beta were amplified from RNA transcripts. A set of HTBI primers served as the primers for a first-round RT-PCR of the TCR CDR3. A single record per CDR3 protein comes from TCRdb applying MiXCR to the multiplex PCR reads. The sample includes 300,000 to 400,000 distinct CDR3 sequences, over 15% seen only once; the top ten take about 53%. What was sequenced was blood. Receptors originate from a woman in her forties or fifties with Graves' hyperthyroidism.

This clonotype has more than one count but fewer than ten. The chain recombines TRBV12-5 with TRBJ2-3; 14 nucleotides align to TRBD2. The junction had 4 bases not matched to a gene; V was cut back by 4 bases and J by 4 bases. The CDR3 spans 16 residues. Germline V CDR1 and CDR2: LGHNT, FRNRAP. CDR3 nucleotides: TGTGCTAGTGGTTCGGGACTAGCGGGAGAGGCAGATACGCAGTATTTT. Protein sequence: CASGSGLAGEADTQYF.

This clonotype was seen repeatedly, ten times or more. The chain recombines TRBV27 with TRBJ1-5; 8 nucleotides agree with TRBD1. The CDR3 is made up of 14 amino acids. V shed 5 bases, J shed 6 bases, and the junction held 6 bases outside the gene matches. CDR1 and CDR2 (germline): MNHEY, SMNVEV (reference sequence). The CDR3 protein is CASSPGQGVQPQHF. CDR3 sequence (DNA): TGTGCCAGCAGTCCTGGACAGGGCGTTCAGCCCCAGCATTTT.

In this sample, this clonotype turned up a few times. The genes are TRBV29-1 and TRBJ2-2, with 9 positions matching TRBD2. After removal of 7 bases from V and 3 bases from J, the junction contained 6 bases not matched to a gene. CDR3 length equals 14 residues. Germline CDR1 and CDR2: SQVTM and ANQGSEA. The CDR3 DNA reads TGCAGCGCCTCGACTAGCGGATACACCGGGGAGCTGTTTTTT. Translating gives CSASTSGYTGELFF.

This clonotype was picked up a small number of times. The chain recombines TRBV2 with TRBJ2-1; TRBD2 matches 13 bases. The CDR3 has 14 residues. Per the germline V gene, CDR1 is SNHLY and CDR2 is FYNNEI. Here the CDR3 reads CAGGTSGNYNEQFF. For the CDR3, the DNA is TGTGCGGGTGGGACTAGCGGGAACTACAATGAGCAGTTCTTC.

The chain employs TRBV5-1 and TRBJ1-1; D is uncertain. This CDR3 region has 13 residues. V was pared by 0 bases and J by 4 bases, with 7 bases between. The germline gives CDR1 SGHRS, CDR2 YFSETQ. This chain's CDR3 is CASSLEQLTEAFF. The CDR3, as DNA: TGCGCCAGCAGCTTGGAACAGCTCACTGAAGCTTTCTTT.

The CDR3 reads CSASYSEYEQYV. The CDR3 region has the DNA TGCAGTGCTAGTTACTCTGAGTACGAGCAGTACGTC. This sequence joins TRBV20-1 and TRBJ2-7, with D unresolved. Germline V CDR1 and CDR2: DFQATT, SNEGSKA (reference sequence). The CDR3 runs to 12 residues. Trimming took off 3 bases at V and 4 bases at J, with 10 bases between the two ends.

This clonotype was observed many times. The chain combines TRBV5-4 with TRBJ2-5, with a tentative D call TRBD2 (6 bases). With 4 bases removed from V and 4 bases from J, the gap between germline ends came to 11 bases. Germline CDR1 and CDR2: SGHNT and YYREEE (reference sequence). CDR3 size: 13 residues. This CDR3 reads CASSPQGGETQYF. CDR3 in DNA: TGTGCCAGCAGCCCTCAGGGAGGAGAGACCCAGTACTTC.

J is TRBJ1-2 and V is TRBV12-3 or TRBV12-4, with D unclear. The ends were cut back, 7 bases at V and 2 bases at J, with 20 bases in the middle. This CDR3 contains 16 residues. Here the CDR3 DNA reads TGTGCCAGCACCAACCGTCCCGGCAGTTTAAACTATGGCTACACCTTC. Protein sequence: CASTNRPGSLNYGYTF.

The rearrangement links TRBV3-1 to TRBJ2-2, with TRBD1 matching over 9 bases. Germline V gene sequence: CDR1 LGHDT, CDR2 YNNKEL (reference sequence). The CDR3 contains 14 residues. J was trimmed by 7 bases and V by 1 base; bases with no gene match: 1. This CDR3 is CASSQGTGDGELFF. The CDR3 DNA sequence: TGTGCCAGCAGCCAAGGGACAGGGGACGGGGAGCTGTTTTTT.

The chain couples TRBV7-8 to TRBJ2-3; TRBD2 agrees at 9 bases. CDR3 length: 16 residues. Germline V CDR1 and CDR2: SGHVS, FQNEAQ. The ends lost 5 bases at V and 0 bases at J; junction bases unmatched: 6. The CDR3 reads CASSLLAGTSTDTQYF. CDR3 nucleotide sequence: TGTGCCAGCAGCCTTCTAGCGGGGACTAGCACAGATACGCAGTATTTT.

V is TRBV7-6 and J is TRBJ1-1; D is perhaps TRBD1 (5 bases). V lost 1 base and J lost 10, with 10 bases in between. The CDR3 is 12 residues long. Germline assignment: CDR1 SGHVS and CDR2 FNYEAQ. The CDR3 loop reads CASSLEGLGAFF. CDR3 sequence (DNA): TGTGCCAGCAGCTTAGAGGGGCTCGGAGCTTTCTTT.

V gene TRBV3-1 combines with J gene TRBJ1-2; a possible D gene is TRBD1 (5 bases). Germline lookup yields CDR1 LGHDT and CDR2 YNNKEL (reference sequence). V lost 3 bases, J lost 5 bases, and 7 bases lay in between. The CDR3 runs 12 residues. This chain's CDR3 is CASSHGHYGYTF. The CDR3 nucleotides are TGTGCCAGCAGCCACGGACATTATGGCTACACCTTC.

Of note for this clonotype: A much larger clone differs from this one at a single base, so this may be a read error. This chain uses TRBV28 with TRBJ1-1, with D hard to call. CDR1 is MDHEN and CDR2 is SYDVKM in the germline V gene. The CDR3 has 13 amino acids. The CDR3 nucleotides are TGTGCCGGCAGCGTTGTTATCTTCACCGGAGCTTTCTTT. Protein product: CAGSVVIFTGAFF.